This TCR beta chain was documented in a study of T cells in women clearing cervical HPV infection listed by TCRdb under 2018. With respect to the entire study: The cases were 25 to 30 women with histologically confirmed HPV16-related CIN3 or worse, and 2 of those women had invasive cancers. Controls were some 26 women whose single incident HPV16 infection cleared within 12 months without precancer or cancer developing. Blood from cases was drawn at the visit where the lesion was first identified, while blood from controls was drawn once the infection was no longer detected. For cases, a median interval of 149 days, with an interquartile range of 90 to 200 days, was observed between lesion detection and blood sampling. HLA typing was available for only a few women, so HLA type could not be excluded as a confounder. This exploratory proof-of-principle case-control study, nested within the Guanacaste HPV Natural History Study in Costa Rica, compared TCR repertoires among women with different cervical HPV16 outcomes. Cases and controls were matched on age within five years and on year of sample collection. A median age of around 35 years was observed in cases versus more than 37 in controls, and no significant differences in baseline characteristics were found. The parent cohort enrolled 8,500 to 11,000 women aged 18 or older in Guanacaste, Costa Rica, during about 1992 to 1995 and followed them for approximately seven years. As quality controls, five blinded duplicates were added to each group, bringing the total to approximately 60 samples made up of about 50 participants and approximately ten replicates. Broad study findings and their caveats: Whether associations preceded infection or resulted from infection could not be shown with the cross-sectional design, and effector/memory subsets and HPV-specific T cells were not isolated. Because T-cell numbers per sample were unknown, differences in richness could reflect varying T-cell content rather than repertoire biology. Cases were distinguished from controls with an estimated AUC of around 0.85 by random forest classifiers combining richness and V gene abundances. Cases had lower TRBV6-7 relative abundance than controls (about 0.1% versus 0.15%; Bonferroni P = 0.0008). Across sequencing depths, CIN3+ cases showed significantly higher TCR repertoire richness than controls, but evenness did not differ between the groups.

The immunoSEQ assay used multiplex PCR to amplify TCR beta CDR3 regions from an average of around 1,200 ng of genomic DNA per sample. The assay corrected primer bias using a complete synthetic TCR repertoire to establish an amplification baseline. The amplicons were sequenced on the Illumina platform. The paper's data handling went like this. Sequence errors were corrected by clustering with frequency ratios and a modified nearest-neighbor algorithm, and the sequences were then analyzed in the immunoSEQ Analyzer using IMGT gene definitions. TCR richness and evenness were averaged over 20 rarefaction repeats at each rarefaction depth, excluding samples with fewer sequences than the depth. Wilcoxon rank sum tests with FDR correction were used to compare V, D and J gene relative abundances between the groups. Blinded duplicates gave an intraclass correlation of around 96% for TCR richness and an average of around 76% across over 55 gene segments. Drawn from immuneACCESS, this table holds only the in-frame rearrangements with V and J called that TCRdb kept. Clones are partly lost; checked studies trace under half to an unresolved V gene and leave the rest unexplained. That table furnishes V, J and clone size, whereas the DNA furnished D and trimming. The sample's table covers about 48,000 clones. The ten most abundant clones make up 1.5% to 2% of the sample.

Turning to this clone: Its antigen is not yet known. The CDR3 end is not reached by the read, which stops 3 residues before it; the germline J gene fills it in.

Every participant had a single incident cervical HPV16 infection, and women with prevalent HPV16 infections were excluded. Cervical HPV DNA was detected with MY09/MY11 PCR, and genotyping was done with dot-blot hybridization. Fifteen mL of heparinized blood were centrifuged, and the buffy coat was split into aliquots, frozen at -30 degrees C, and then kept at -80 degrees C. QIAGEN kits were used to extract genomic DNA from the buffy coat specimens. Trimming leaves V shorter by 5 bases and J shorter by 5 bases, with the junction holding 16 bases beyond the gene matches. From the germline V gene, CDR1 is SGHVS and CDR2 is FQNEAQ. The CDR3 measures 17 amino acids from cysteine to phenylalanine. Only the CDR3 bases that were read are kept: 42 of them, in frame from base 1.

Source material: blood buffy coat. Recombination linked TRBV7-8 to TRBJ2-5; 8 central nucleotides agree with TRBD2. The TCR was taken from a woman aged 18-70 years with a cervical HPV16 infection that either progressed to CIN3+ or cleared (not recorded which). CDR3 bases read: TGTGCCAGCAGCAAAGGAGGGCTAGCGGGTCTGTGGGAGACC. This codes for CASSKGGLAGLWET. From start to end, the CDR3 is CASSKGGLAGLWETQYF.